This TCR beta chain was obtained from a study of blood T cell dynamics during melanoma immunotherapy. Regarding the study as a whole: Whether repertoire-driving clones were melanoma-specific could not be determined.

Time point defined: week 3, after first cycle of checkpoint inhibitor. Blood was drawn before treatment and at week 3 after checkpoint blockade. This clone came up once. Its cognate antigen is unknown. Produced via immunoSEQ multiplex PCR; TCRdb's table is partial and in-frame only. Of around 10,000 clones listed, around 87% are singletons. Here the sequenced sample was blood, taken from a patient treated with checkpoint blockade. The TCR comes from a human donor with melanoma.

In DNA, the CDR3 is TGTGCCAGCCAAGGACAGGGCAACACCGGGGAGCTGTTTTTT. It is translated as CASQGQGNTGELFF. The V gene is TRBV9, the J gene TRBJ2-2; 8 nucleotides align to TRBD1. Germline V gene lookup returns CDR1 SGDLS and CDR2 YYNGEE. The CDR3 contains 14 residues. J was trimmed by 2 bases and V by 7 bases; bases with no gene match: 4.